Included here is one T cell receptor (beta chain) sequence, with context. What this receptor recognizes is not known. Per-base quality was not reported, and no clone a single base away is much larger than it. This sample was included in a study of blood T cell repertoires in COVID-19 (TCRdb year 2020). Describing the broader study: Samples covering the acute and convalescent phases of COVID-19 were provided by collaborators in the United States, Italy and Spain. The prospective study material was composed of cDNA or gDNA derived from T cells, B-cell-depleted T cells, or PBMCs. Subjects who had been exposed to COVID-19, were actively infected with it, or had recovered from it provided the deeply sampled blood TCRbeta repertoires that made up the dataset. The repertoires were made available in a free public database intended to serve as a resource for research on the immune response to SARS-CoV-2. The samples were drawn from the first 160 participants of the ongoing ImmuneRACE study and from 1,254 subjects provided by 6 global collaborators. Nearly every sample came with metadata listing a de-identified subject ID, COVID-19 status, age in years and sex. HLA class I and class II types, where available, came from metadata supplied by the sample provider rather than from assay-based typing.

Whole blood was collected in K2EDTA tubes by collaborating institutions according to the institutions' own protocols. For TCRbeta analysis, collaborator samples were shipped as frozen whole blood, as isolated PBMCs, or as DNA extracted from either sample type. V is shortened by 3 bases, J by 0 bases, and the region joining them spans 10 bases. CDR1 and CDR2 are drawn from the germline V gene: SGDLS, YYNGEE. The CDR3 numbers 15 residues from cysteine through phenylalanine. The sequence is cut down to CDR3 DNA, 45 bases in frame from base 1. The immunoSEQ Assay, a bias-controlled multiplex PCR, was used to amplify TCRbeta CDR3 regions from genomic DNA. The study's processing was this. The number of nucleated cells in each sample was estimated from the amplification of reference gene primers within the assay. Sequence reads were collapsed and filtered to measure the absolute abundance of every unique TCRbeta CDR3 rearrangement. For each sample, productive Simpson clonality was calculated by taking the square root of Simpson's diversity index across productive rearrangements. TCRdb retrieved this table from immuneACCESS and kept in-frame rearrangements only. Not all clones are present; in checked studies, unresolved V genes account for under half, and no reason is known for the remainder. V, J and clone size reflect that table, while D and trimming were determined from the DNA. The sample table lists roughly 40,000 clones, approximately 81% of them with a count of one. The ten largest clonotypes hold about 29% of the sample.

Paper-wide results and their limitations: The quantity of clinical and demographic metadata differed by source and by participant and was supplied without curation.

This TCR came from an elderly man with active or convalescent COVID-19. Sequenced sample: peripheral blood. Recombination linked TRBV9 to TRBJ1-3; TRBD1 could be the D gene, as 5 bases match. The DNA sequence follows: TGTGCCAGCAGCGGGACACCTTTCTCTGGAAACACCATATATTTT. This translates into CASSGTPFSGNTIYF.